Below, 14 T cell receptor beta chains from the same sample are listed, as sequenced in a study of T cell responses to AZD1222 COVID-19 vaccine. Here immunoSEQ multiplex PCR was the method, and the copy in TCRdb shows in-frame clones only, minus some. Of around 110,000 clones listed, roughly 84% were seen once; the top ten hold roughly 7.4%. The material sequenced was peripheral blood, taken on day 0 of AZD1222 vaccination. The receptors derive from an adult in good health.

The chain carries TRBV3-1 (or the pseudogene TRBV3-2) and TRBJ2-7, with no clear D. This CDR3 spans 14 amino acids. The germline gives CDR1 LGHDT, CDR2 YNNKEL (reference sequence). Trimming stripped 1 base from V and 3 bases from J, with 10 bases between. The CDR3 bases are TGTGCCAGCAGCCAAGCGGATCTTCGCTACGAGCAGTACTTC. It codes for CASSQADLRYEQYF.

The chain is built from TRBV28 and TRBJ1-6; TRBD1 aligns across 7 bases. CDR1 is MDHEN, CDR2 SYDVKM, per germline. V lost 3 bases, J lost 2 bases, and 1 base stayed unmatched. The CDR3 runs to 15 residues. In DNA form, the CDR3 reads TGTGCCAGCAGTTTCAGGGGGGCCTATAATTCACCCCTCCACTTT. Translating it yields CASSFRGAYNSPLHF. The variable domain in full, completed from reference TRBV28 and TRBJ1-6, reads DVKVTQSSRYLVKRTGEKVFLECVQDMDHENMFWYRQDPGLGLRLIYFSYDVKMKEKGDIPEGYSVSREKKERFSLILESASTNQTSMYLCASSFRGAYNSPLHFGNGTRLTVT.

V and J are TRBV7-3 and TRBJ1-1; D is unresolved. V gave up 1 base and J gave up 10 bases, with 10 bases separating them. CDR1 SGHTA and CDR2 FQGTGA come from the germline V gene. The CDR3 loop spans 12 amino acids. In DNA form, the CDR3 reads TGTGCCAGCAGCTTAAAAGCGGTGGGAGCTTTCTTT. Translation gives CASSLKAVGAFF.

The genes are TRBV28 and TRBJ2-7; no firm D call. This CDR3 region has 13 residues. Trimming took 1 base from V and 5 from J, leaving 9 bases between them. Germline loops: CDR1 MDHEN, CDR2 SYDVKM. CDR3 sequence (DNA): TGTGCCAGCAGTTTATCAGGCAGTAACGAGCAGTACTTC. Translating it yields CASSLSGSNEQYF.

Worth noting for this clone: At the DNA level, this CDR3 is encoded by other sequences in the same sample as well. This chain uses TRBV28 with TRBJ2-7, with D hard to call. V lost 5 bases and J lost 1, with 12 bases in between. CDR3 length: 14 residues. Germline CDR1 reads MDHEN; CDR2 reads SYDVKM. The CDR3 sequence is CASSLTRMSYEQYF. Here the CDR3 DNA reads TGTGCCAGCAGTCTAACAAGGATGTCCTACGAGCAGTACTTC.

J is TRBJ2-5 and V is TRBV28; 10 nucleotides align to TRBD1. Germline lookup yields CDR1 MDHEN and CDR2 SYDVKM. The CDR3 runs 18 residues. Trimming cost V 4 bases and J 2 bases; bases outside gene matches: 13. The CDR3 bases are TGTGCCAGCAGTTGGGGGACAGGGGCCCTACCGACTCAAGAGACCCAGTACTTC. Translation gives CASSWGTGALPTQETQYF.

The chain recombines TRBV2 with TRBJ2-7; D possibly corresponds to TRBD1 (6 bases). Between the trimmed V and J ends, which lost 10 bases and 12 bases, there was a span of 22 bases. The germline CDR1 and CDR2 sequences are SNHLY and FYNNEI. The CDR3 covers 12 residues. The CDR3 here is CANGQPRGWRYF. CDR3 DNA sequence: TGTGCCAACGGACAGCCCCGGGGTTGGCGGTACTTC. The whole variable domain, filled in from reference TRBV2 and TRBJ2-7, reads EPEVTQTPSHQVTQMGQEVILRCVPISNHLYFYWYRQILGQKVEFLVSFYNNEISEKSEIFDDQFSVERPDGSNFTLKIRSTKLEDSAMYFCANGQPRGWRYFGPGTRLTVT.

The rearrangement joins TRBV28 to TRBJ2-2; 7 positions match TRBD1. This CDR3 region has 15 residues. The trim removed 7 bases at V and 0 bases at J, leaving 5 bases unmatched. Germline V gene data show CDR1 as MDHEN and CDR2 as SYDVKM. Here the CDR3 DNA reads TGTGCCAGCATTAGGGGGCCAGCGAACACCGGGGAGCTGTTTTTT. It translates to CASIRGPANTGELFF.

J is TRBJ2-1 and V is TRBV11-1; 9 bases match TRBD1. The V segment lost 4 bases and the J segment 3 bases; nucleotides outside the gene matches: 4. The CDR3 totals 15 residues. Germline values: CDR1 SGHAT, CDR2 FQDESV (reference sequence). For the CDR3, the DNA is TGTGCCAGCAGCTCAAGACAGGGGGGCTACAATGAGCAGTTCTTC. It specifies CASSSRQGGYNEQFF.

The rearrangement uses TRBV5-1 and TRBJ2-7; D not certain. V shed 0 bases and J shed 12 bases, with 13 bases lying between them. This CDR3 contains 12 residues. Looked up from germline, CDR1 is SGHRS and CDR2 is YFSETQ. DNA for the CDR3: TGCGCCAGCAGCTTGGATTTGGACCTGTGGTACTTC. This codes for CASSLDLDLWYF.

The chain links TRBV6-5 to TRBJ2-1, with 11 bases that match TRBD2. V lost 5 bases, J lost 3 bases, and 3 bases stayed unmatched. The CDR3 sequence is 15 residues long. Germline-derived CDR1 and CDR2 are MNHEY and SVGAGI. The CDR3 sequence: CASSRLAGIYNEQFF. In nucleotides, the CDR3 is TGTGCCAGCAGTCGACTAGCGGGGATCTACAATGAGCAGTTCTTC.

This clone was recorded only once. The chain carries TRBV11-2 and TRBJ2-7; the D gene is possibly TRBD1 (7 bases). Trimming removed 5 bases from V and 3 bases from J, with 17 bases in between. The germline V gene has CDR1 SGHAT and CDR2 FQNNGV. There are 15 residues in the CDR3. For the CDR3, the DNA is TGTGCCAGCAGCATCCGACAGGGAGGATTCTACGAGCAGTACTTC. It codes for CASSIRQGGFYEQYF.

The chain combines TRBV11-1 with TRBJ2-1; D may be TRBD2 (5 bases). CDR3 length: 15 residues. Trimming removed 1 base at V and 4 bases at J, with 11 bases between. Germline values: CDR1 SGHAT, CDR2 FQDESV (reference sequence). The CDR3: CASSLGAAEYNEQFF. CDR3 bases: TGTGCCAGCAGCTTAGGAGCGGCGGAGTACAATGAGCAGTTCTTC.

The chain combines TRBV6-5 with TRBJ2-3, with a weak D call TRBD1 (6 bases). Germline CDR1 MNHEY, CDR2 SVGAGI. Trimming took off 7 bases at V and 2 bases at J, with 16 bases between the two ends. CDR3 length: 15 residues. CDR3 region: CASTAVNRDTDTQYF. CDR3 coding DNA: TGTGCCAGCACCGCCGTTAACAGGGACACAGATACGCAGTATTTT.